The T cell receptor (beta chain) under discussion was sequenced for a study of blood T cells in healthy people across ages. Trimming removed 7 bases from V and 7 bases from J, with 14 bases in between. CDR3 length equals 12 residues. Germline V CDR1 and CDR2: DFQATT, SNEGSKA (reference sequence). Together with a sample-barcoded 5' primer, a J-beta primer mix was included in a second PCR lasting roughly 6 to 12 cycles. A single record per CDR3 protein comes from TCRdb applying MiXCR to the 5' RACE reads. The data hold 600,000 to 850,000 distinct CDR3 sequences, with 25% observed a single time. The sample also formed part of further work on T cells of mothers and their children. From that second work: The data showed no persistent microchimeric T cell clones.

This chain connects TRBV20-1 to TRBJ2-1, with D hard to call. The TCR sequence derives from a boy aged 5-17 years in good health. Input material: blood. CDR3 nucleotide sequence: TGCAGTGTCAGAGTCGCGGCAAATGAGCAGTTCTTC. Protein product: CSVRVAANEQFF.